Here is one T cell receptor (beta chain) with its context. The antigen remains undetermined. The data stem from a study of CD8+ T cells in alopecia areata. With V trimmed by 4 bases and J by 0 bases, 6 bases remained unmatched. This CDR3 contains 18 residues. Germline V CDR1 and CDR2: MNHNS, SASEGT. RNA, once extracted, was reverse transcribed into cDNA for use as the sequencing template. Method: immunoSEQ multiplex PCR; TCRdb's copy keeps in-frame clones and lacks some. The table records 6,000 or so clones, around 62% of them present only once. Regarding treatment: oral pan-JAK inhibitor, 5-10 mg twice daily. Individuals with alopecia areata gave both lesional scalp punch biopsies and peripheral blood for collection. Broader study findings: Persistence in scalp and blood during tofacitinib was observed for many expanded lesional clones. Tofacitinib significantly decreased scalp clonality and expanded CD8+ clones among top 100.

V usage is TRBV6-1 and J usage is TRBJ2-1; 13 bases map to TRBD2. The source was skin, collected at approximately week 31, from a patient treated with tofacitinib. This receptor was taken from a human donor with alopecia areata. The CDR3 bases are TGTGCCAGCAGTGGGACTAGCGGGAGTTCAAGCTCCTACAATGAGCAGTTCTTC. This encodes CASSGTSGSSSSYNEQFF.